This entry concerns a single TCR beta chain. This clonotype was seen repeatedly, ten times or more. This receptor's antigen is unknown. The sample holds no much larger clone one base away, and base qualities are not on file. This entry comes from a study of blood T cells in healthy people across ages (dated by TCRdb to between 2014 and 2017). Study-wide context: In model experiments, template switching captured about one uniquely barcoded TCR beta cDNA molecule for every two T cells. Two additional independent replicas of 1 million unique cDNA reads from the same blood draw were analyzed for two donors (one aged 18 to 30 and one aged 80 or older). Donors of different ages were randomly distributed across sequencing lanes to avoid experimental bias. The donors were split into four age groups: young (average around 15 years), middle-aged (nearly 40), aged (roughly 68) and long-lived (approximately 89). Using deep sequencing normalized with unique cDNA molecular identifiers, the study measured how TCR beta repertoire diversity changes with age.

V loses 2 bases at its end and J loses 1 base; junction bases beyond the gene matches: 5. The CDR3 contains 15 residues, cysteine and phenylalanine counted. The entry retains the CDR3 DNA only, 45 bases that are in frame from base 1. According to the germline V gene, CDR1 reads SGHRS and CDR2 reads YFSETQ. The library was obtained by 5' RACE. Sequencing used an Illumina HiSeq 2500. A second PCR of about 7 to 12 cycles was performed with a sample-barcoded 5' primer and a J-beta primer mix. Each TCR beta cDNA molecule received a unique molecular identifier from a template-switch 5' adaptor carrying 12 random nucleotides. Each sample yielded at least 2.5 million CDR3-containing paired-end reads. The Mint cDNA synthesis kit, primed by a TRBC-specific oligonucleotide, was used to synthesize first-strand cDNA from all RNA. After uracil-DNA glycosylase treatment, a first 18-cycle PCR used universal primers M1SS and BC2_uni_R on all cDNA. Turning to the authors' computational methods: For normalization, 1 million high-quality reads, each with a distinct molecular identifier, were randomly selected from each sample. Instead of being binned into consensus sequences, reads with shared molecular identifiers were discarded. MiTCR, with a Q25 quality threshold and the strictest error-elimination algorithm, was used for CDR3 identification, clonotype clustering and error correction. A nonparametric unseen species model with Euler transformation was used to estimate a lower bound on total TCR beta diversity. Starting from the raw public reads, TCRdb applied fastp trimming at Q25, assembled clones with MiXCR and retained in-frame beta chains. When rows share a CDR3 protein, they turn into one entry using the most common DNA and genes. Clone size and V and J calls follow TCRdb, not the original study. In all, the sample holds about 1.1 million distinct CDR3 sequences, and 35% to 45% of those were seen once. The ten largest clones take up roughly 13% of the sample.

Study-wide conclusions, independent of this receptor: A strong correlation was found between observed TCR beta diversity and the percentage of naive T cells measured by flow cytometry. As age increased, observed TCR beta diversity per million T cells dropped in a roughly linear way, and a significant reduction was already evident by age about 36. The long-lived group showed more naive CD4+ T cells, fewer expanded clones and increased TCR diversity than the aged group, suggesting age selection. Total diversity estimates from one million sequenced T cells were considered lower bounds and underestimates. The CMV infection status of donors was not known, potentially confounding age-related changes in expanded clonotypes. Conclusive comparison of naive and antigen-experienced compartments was prevented by the profiling of bulk unsorted PBMCs.

Systemically healthy Caucasian individuals from Russia, approximately 39 in total and aged roughly 6 to 100 years, were included as donors. Each donor gave around 9.5 milliliters of peripheral blood, collected into EDTA-treated Vacutainer tubes. PBMCs were isolated by Ficoll-Paque density-gradient centrifugation, with at least 7 million obtained per sample. Trizol reagent was used to extract total RNA from the PBMCs, yielding at least 5.5 micrograms per sample. For every donor, flow cytometry on a PBMC aliquot measured the percentage of naive CD45RAhigh/CD27high T cells. Sequencing used blood. The source is a man younger than 35 in good health. The chain is encoded by TRBV5-1 joined to TRBJ1-2; 7 bases in the junction line up with TRBD1. The CDR3 protein: CASSFGDSYNYGYTF. The DNA sequence is TGCGCCAGCAGCTTCGGGGACAGTTATAACTATGGCTACACCTTC.